This entry features one T cell receptor (beta chain) sequence. Its antigen is still unknown. Profiles of TCR beta VDJ and CDR3 were generated from a genomic DNA template. TCRdb re-analysed the reads in MiXCR, keeping a single row per CDR3 protein. The repertoire includes some 120,000 distinct CDR3 sequences, 40% to 60% of them detected once, and about 2.3% sits in the top ten. The data stem from a study of CD8+CD57+ T cells in acquired aplastic anemia. Study as a whole: Average DNA yield from sorted CD4+ and CD8+ cells was about 3.2 ug. Findings of the study overall: Patients and controls shared roughly 31 CD8+ CDR3 sequences, highly expressed in patients.

The V and J ends lost 0 bases and 8 bases respectively, with 10 bases between them. The length of the CDR3 is 13 residues. Germline V gives CDR1 DFQATT, CDR2 SNEGSKA (reference sequence). This chain links TRBV20-1 with TRBJ1-4; D gene unclear. This clonotype was sampled from a human donor in good health, serving as a control. The sequenced material came from sorted CD4+, CD8+, or CD8+CD57+ T cells (not recorded which) from PBMCs. The CDR3 here is CSARDEAREKLFF. CDR3 nucleotide sequence: TGCAGTGCTAGAGATGAGGCTAGGGAAAAACTGTTTTTT.